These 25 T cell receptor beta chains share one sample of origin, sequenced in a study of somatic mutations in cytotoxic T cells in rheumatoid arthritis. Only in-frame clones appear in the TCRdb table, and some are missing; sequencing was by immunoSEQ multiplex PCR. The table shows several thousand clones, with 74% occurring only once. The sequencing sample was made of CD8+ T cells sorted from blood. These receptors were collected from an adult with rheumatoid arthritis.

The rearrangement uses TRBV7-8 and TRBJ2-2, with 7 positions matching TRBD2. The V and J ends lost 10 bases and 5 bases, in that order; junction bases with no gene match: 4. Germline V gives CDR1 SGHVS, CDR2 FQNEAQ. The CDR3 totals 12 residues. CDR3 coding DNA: TGTGCCACCTCGGGGGGTACCGGGGAGCTGTTTTTT. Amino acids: CATSGGTGELFF.

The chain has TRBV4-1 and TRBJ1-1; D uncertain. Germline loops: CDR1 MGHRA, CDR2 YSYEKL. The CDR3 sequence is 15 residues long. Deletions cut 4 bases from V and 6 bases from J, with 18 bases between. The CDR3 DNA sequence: TGCGCCAGCAGCCGATCCGGGAGCCTACTTGCTGAAGCTTTCTTT. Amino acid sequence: CASSRSGSLLAEAFF.

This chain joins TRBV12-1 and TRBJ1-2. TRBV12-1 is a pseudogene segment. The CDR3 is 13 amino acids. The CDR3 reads CASVVYLGYGYTF. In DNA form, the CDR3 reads TGTGCCAGCGTAGTTTATCTGGGCTATGGCTACACCTTC.

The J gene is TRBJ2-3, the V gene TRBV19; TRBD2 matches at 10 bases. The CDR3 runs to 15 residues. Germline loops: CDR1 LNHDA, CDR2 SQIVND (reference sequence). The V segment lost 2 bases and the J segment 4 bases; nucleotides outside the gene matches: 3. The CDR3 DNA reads TGTGCCAGTAGTATAAGCGGGGGGGCTGCAGATACGCAGTATTTT. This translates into CASSISGGAADTQYF.

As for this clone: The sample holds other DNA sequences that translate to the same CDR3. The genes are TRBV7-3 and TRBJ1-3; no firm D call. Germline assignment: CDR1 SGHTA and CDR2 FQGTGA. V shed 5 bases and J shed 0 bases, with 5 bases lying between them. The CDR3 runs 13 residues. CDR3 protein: CASSLGSGNTIYF. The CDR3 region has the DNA TGTGCCAGCAGCCTTGGCTCTGGAAACACCATATATTTT.

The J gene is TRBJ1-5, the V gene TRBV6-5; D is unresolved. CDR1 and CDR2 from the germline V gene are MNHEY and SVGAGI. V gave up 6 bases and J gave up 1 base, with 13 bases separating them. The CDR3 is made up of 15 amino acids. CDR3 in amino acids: CASSQDPGSNQPQHF. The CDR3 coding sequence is TGTGCCAGCAGCCAAGATCCCGGGAGCAATCAGCCCCAGCATTTT.

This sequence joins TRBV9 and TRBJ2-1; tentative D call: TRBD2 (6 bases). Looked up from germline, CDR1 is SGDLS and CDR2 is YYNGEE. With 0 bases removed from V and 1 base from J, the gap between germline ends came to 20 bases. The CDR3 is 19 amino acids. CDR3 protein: CASSVAPYTGGTSYNEQFF. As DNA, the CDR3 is TGTGCCAGCAGCGTAGCCCCCTACACGGGCGGGACTTCCTACAATGAGCAGTTCTTC.

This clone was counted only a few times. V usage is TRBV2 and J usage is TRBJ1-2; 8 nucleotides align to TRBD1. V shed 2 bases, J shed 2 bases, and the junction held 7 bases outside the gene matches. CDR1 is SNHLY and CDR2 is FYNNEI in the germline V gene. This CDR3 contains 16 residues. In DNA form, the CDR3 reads TGTGCCAGCAGTGAAAACCGGGGACAGGACAACTATGGCTACACCTTC. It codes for CASSENRGQDNYGYTF.

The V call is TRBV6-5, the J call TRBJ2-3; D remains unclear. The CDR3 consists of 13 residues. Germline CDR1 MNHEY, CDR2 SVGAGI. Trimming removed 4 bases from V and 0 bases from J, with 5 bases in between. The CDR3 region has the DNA TGTGCCAGCAGTTTACAGAGCACAGATACGCAGTATTTT. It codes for CASSLQSTDTQYF.

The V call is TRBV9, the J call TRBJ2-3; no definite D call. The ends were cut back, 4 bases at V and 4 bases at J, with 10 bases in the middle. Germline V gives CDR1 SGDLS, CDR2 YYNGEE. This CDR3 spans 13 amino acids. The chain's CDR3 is CASSILGPDTQYF. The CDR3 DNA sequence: TGTGCCAGCAGCATCCTAGGACCAGATACGCAGTATTTT.

The CDR3 reads CASSQDPQQDTF. CDR3 coding DNA: TGCGCCAGCAGCCAAGATCCACAGCAGGACACCTTC. The chain joins TRBV4-3 to TRBJ1-2; D ambiguous. V shed 0 bases and J shed 12 bases, with 11 bases lying between them. Germline V gene lookup returns CDR1 LGHNA and CDR2 YSLEER. The CDR3 is 12 amino acids.

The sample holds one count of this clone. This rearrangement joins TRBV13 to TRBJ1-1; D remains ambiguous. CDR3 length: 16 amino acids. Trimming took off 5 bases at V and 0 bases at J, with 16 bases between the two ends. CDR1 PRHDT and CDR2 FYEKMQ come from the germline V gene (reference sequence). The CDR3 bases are TGTGCCAGCAGCACGGTTCAATTACCCCTGAACACTGAAGCTTTCTTT. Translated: CASSTVQLPLNTEAFF.

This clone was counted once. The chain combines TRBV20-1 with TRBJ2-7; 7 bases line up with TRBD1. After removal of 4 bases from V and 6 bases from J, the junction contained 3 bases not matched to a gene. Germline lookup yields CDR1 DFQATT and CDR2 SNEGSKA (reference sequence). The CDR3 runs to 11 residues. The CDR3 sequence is CSANDRVEQYF. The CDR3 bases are TGCAGTGCTAATGACAGGGTCGAGCAGTACTTC.

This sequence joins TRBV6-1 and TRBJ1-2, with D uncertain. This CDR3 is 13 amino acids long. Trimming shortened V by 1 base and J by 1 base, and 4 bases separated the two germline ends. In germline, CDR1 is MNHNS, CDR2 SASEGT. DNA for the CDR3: TGTGCCAGCAGTGAAGGACATAACTATGGCTACACCTTC. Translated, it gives CASSEGHNYGYTF.

The CDR3 sequence is CASSVGTGLGQPQHF. Here the CDR3 DNA reads TGTGCCAGCAGCGTAGGTACAGGGTTGGGTCAGCCCCAGCATTTT. The chain combines TRBV9 with TRBJ1-5, with D perhaps TRBD1 (6 bases). The CDR3 spans 15 residues. V gave up 0 bases and J gave up 6 bases, with 13 bases separating them. Germline-derived CDR1 and CDR2 are SGDLS and YYNGEE.

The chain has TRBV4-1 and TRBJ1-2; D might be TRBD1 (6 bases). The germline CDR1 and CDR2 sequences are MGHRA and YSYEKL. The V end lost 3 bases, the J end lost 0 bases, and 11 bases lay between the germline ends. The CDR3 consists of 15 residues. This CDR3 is CASSHEQGTNYGYTF. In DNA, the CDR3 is TGCGCCAGCAGCCATGAACAGGGAACTAACTATGGCTACACCTTC.

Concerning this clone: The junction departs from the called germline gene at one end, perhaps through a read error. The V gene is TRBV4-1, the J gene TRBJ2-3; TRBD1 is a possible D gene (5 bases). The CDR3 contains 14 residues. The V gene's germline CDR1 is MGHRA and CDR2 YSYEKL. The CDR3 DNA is TGCGCCGGCAGCCAAGAAGGGGACACAGATACGCAGTATTTT. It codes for CAGSQEGDTDTQYF.

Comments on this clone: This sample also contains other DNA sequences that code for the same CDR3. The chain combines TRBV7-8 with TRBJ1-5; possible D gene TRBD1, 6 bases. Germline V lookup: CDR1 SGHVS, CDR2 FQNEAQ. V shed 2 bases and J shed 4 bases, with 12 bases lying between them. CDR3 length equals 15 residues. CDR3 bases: TGTGCCAGCAGCTTACTTCAGGGGCCAAATCAGCCCCAGCATTTT. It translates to CASSLLQGPNQPQHF.

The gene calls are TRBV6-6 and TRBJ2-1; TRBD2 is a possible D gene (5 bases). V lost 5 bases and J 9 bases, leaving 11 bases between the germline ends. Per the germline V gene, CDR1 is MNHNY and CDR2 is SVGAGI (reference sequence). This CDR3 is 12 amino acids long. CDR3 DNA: TGTGCCAGCAGTCGACCCCGGGGTGAGCAGTTCTTC. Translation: CASSRPRGEQFF.

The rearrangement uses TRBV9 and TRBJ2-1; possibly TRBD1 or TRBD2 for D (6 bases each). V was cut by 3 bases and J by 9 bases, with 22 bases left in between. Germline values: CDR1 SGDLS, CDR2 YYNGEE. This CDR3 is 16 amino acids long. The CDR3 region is CASSGPSGGRALEQFF. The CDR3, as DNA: TGTGCCAGCAGCGGGCCCTCTGGGGGGCGGGCTCTTGAGCAGTTCTTC. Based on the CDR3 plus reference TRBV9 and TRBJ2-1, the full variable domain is DSGVTQTPKHLITATGQRVTLRCSPRSGDLSVYWYQQSLDQGLQFLIQYYNGEERAKGNILERFSAQQFPDLHSELNLSSLELGDSALYFCASSGPSGGRALEQFFGPGTRLTVL.

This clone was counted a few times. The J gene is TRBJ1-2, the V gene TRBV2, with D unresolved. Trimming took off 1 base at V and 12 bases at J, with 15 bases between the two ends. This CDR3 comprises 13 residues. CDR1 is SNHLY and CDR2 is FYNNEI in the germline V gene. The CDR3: CASSEGSQRDHTF. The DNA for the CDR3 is TGTGCCAGCAGTGAAGGTTCACAGAGAGACCACACCTTC.

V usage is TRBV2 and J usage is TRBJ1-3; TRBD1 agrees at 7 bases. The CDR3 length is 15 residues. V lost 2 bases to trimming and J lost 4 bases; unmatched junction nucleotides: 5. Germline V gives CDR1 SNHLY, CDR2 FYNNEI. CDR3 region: CASSEFPGGGNTIYF. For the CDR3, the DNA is TGTGCCAGCAGTGAATTTCCAGGGGGGGGAAACACCATATATTTT.

In DNA, the CDR3 is TGTGCCAGCAGCCTAACGGGACAGGTGAACACTGAAGCTTTCTTT. Its protein is CASSLTGQVNTEAFF. The rearrangement links TRBV9 to TRBJ1-1; TRBD1 matches at 8 bases. Germline values: CDR1 SGDLS, CDR2 YYNGEE. J was trimmed by 0 bases and V by 4 bases; bases with no gene match: 5. This CDR3 comprises 15 residues. Together with reference TRBV9 and TRBJ1-1, the CDR3 gives the full variable domain: DSGVTQTPKHLITATGQRVTLRCSPRSGDLSVYWYQQSLDQGLQFLIQYYNGEERAKGNILERFSAQQFPDLHSELNLSSLELGDSALYFCASSLTGQVNTEAFFGQGTRLTVV.

The CDR3 coding sequence is TGTGCCAGCAGCACATACACAGATACGCAGTATTTT. Residues: CASSTYTDTQYF. This chain links TRBV9 with TRBJ2-3, with D unclear. Germline values: CDR1 SGDLS, CDR2 YYNGEE. The CDR3 runs to 12 residues. Trimming pared 4 bases from V and 2 bases from J, leaving 5 bases between.

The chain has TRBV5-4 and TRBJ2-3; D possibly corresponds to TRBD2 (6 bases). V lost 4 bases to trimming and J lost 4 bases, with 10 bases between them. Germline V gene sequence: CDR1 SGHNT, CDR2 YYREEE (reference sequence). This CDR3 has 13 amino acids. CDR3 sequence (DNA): TGTGCCAGCAGCCCCGGAGGGGCAGATACGCAGTATTTT. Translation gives CASSPGGADTQYF.